This paragraph covers one T cell receptor (beta chain) sequence. This clonotype occurred a few times. Its cognate antigen has yet to be identified. No much larger clone is present one base from it, and per-base qualities are unavailable. This sample was taken from a study of patients and donors after allogeneic stem cell transplantation (dated by TCRdb to between 2020 and 2021). From the cysteine through the phenylalanine, the CDR3 covers 15 amino acids. Of the read, only the CDR3 DNA is kept; its 45 bases are in frame from base 1. The trim is 5 bases for V and 0 bases for J, with a gap of 13 bases between the germline ends. The library was obtained by RT-PCR. The reads were generated on a NextSeq 550. The public reads were reanalyzed by TCRdb: fastp trimming at Q25, MiXCR alignment, in-frame beta chains only. Identical CDR3 proteins give one entry, which carries the most common genes and DNA. The sample table records about a million distinct CDR3 sequences; about a sixth of these occur just once. Of the sample, 5% to 7.5% falls within the top ten clones.

This TCR derives from a human donor who was either an allogeneic HSCT recipient or a stem cell or donor lymphocyte infusion donor (not recorded which). It is not recorded whose cells these are; they may come from a transplant donor. Sequences were obtained from blood, either unsorted or a sorted T cell fraction (not recorded which). Recombination joined TRBV12-3 or TRBV12-4 with TRBJ1-2; confidence is insufficient to name the D gene. In nucleotides, the sequence is TGTGCCAGCAGTATCGGACGGGAAGCTAACTATGGCTACACCTTC. The translation is CASSIGREANYGYTF.